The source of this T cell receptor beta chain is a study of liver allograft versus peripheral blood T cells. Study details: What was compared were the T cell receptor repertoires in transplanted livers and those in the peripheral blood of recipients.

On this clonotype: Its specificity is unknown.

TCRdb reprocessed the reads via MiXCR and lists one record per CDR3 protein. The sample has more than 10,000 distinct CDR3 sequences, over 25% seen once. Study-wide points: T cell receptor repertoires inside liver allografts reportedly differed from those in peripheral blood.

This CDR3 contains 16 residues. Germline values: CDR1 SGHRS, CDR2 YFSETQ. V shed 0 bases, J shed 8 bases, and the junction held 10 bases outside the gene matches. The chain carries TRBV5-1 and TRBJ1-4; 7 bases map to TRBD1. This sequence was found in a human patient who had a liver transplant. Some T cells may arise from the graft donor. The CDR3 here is CASSLAGQGGNEKLFF. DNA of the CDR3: TGCGCCAGCAGCTTGGCCGGCCAGGGGGGAAACGAAAAACTGTTTTTT. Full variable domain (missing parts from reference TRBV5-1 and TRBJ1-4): KAGVTQTPRYLIKTRGQQVTLSCSPISGHRSVSWYQQTPGQGLQFLFEYFSETQRNKGNFPGRFSGRQFSNSRSEMNVSTLELGDSALYLCASSLAGQGGNEKLFFGSGTQLSVL.